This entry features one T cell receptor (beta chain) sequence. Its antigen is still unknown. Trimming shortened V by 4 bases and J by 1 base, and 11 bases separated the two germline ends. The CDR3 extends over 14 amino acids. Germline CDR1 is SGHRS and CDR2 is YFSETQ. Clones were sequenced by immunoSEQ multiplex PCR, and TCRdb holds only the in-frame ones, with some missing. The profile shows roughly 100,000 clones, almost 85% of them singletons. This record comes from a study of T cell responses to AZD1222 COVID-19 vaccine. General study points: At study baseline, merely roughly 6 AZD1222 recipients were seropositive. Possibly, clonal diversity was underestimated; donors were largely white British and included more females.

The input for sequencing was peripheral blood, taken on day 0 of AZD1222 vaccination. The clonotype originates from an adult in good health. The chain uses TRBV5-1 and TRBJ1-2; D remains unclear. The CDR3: CASSPLLNNYGYTF. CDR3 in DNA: TGCGCCAGCAGCCCCTTGCTTAATAACTATGGCTACACCTTC.